This TCR beta chain was identified during a study of early T cells in non-severe SARS-CoV-2 infection (dated by TCRdb to the early 2020s). Regarding the study in general: TCR sequencing used bulk RNA from unsorted whole blood, so alpha and beta chains could not be paired. Broad study findings and their caveats: VDJdb matching was skewed toward anti-spike CD8 responses and likely underestimated virus-specific expansions by missing private and CD4 specificities.

The library was produced with 5' RACE. Reads for this sample came from a NextSeq 500. In the TCR library protocol, unique molecular identifiers were attached to individual cDNA molecules to correct for PCR bias and sequencing error. Both TCR alpha and beta chains were sequenced, and tight co-correlation was observed between alpha and beta sequence abundances in each sample. The paper's data handling went like this. Decombinator V4 was used to annotate the V gene, J gene and CDR3 of the TCR sequences. Expanded TCRs were defined as changing significantly between any two time points under a Poisson model with p below 0.0001. Abundances of TCRs were expressed as counts per million after normalisation to the total number of TCRs sequenced in each sample. VDJdb, accessed 1 November 2021, was searched for CMV, EBV and SARS-CoV-2 annotated TCRs, with TCRs annotated for multiple antigens excluded. TCRdb ran its own pipeline on the public reads, namely fastp trimming at Q25 and MiXCR clone calling, and kept in-frame beta chains. Rows are combined by CDR3 protein, so each entry shows the most common genes and DNA. These V and J calls originate from TCRdb's pipeline instead of the authors' own analysis. For this sample there are tens of thousands of distinct CDR3 sequences; roughly an eighth appear just once. The ten largest make up about 5.8% of the sample.

A case-control design nested within a healthcare worker cohort in London, UK, was used, with weekly nasopharyngeal swab PCR tests and blood sampling performed. Healthcare workers were enrolled in the week of the UK lockdown, from 23 to 31 March 2020, and were followed every week for up to about 15 weeks. This clonotype appeared a few times. Its antigen is still unknown. Base qualities are not at hand, and no much larger clone is one base apart. The source of this sequence is an adult who was a healthcare worker with PCR-confirmed SARS-CoV-2 infection or an uninfected control (not recorded which). The sequencing used whole blood, collected at baseline.

The DNA reads as follows: TGTGCCAGCAGCATTTTTTACAATGAGCAGTTCTTC. This yields the protein CASSIFYNEQFF. The rearrangement combines TRBV28 with TRBJ2-1; the D gene cannot be resolved reliably. CDR1 MDHEN and CDR2 SYDVKM are derived from the germline V gene. Taken from cysteine to phenylalanine, the CDR3 has 12 residues. Just CDR3 DNA is preserved here, 36 bases in frame from base 1. V drops 6 bases and J drops 4 bases, leaving 7 bases in between.